Each of the 23 T cell receptor beta chains below was sequenced from the same sample in a study of blood T cell repertoires in COVID-19. Profiling relied on immunoSEQ multiplex PCR, and the TCRdb table lists in-frame clones only, not all of them. The repertoire holds approximately 300,000 clones, with about nine tenths as singletons. The sample taken for sequencing was peripheral blood. These receptors originate from a woman younger than 45 with COVID-19, enrolled during active disease.

The chain employs TRBV18 and TRBJ1-3; a weak D match, TRBD1 (6 bases). The V and J ends lost 2 bases and 3 bases respectively, with 11 bases between them. Germline loops: CDR1 KGHSH, CDR2 LQKENI. There are 15 residues in the CDR3. The CDR3 spells CASSPNAGVGNTIYF. For the CDR3, the DNA is TGTGCCAGCTCACCAAATGCAGGGGTTGGAAACACCATATATTTT.

This chain joins TRBV19 and TRBJ1-2; D not certain. This CDR3 region has 13 residues. V was trimmed by 3 bases and J by 7 bases, leaving 12 bases between them. Germline V CDR1 and CDR2: LNHDA, SQIVND (reference sequence). The CDR3 bases are TGTGCCAGTAGTATTAGTCTTGCTCGTGGCTACACCTTC. Protein product: CASSISLARGYTF.

The chain links TRBV30 to TRBJ1-3, with TRBD1 as a possible D gene (5 bases). Germline values: CDR1 GTSNPN, CDR2 SVGIG (reference sequence). There are 15 residues in the CDR3. V was shortened by 7 bases and J by 4 bases, with 20 bases between the two germline ends. CDR3 sequence (DNA): TGTGCCTTTCGGGACTCACAAAAGTGGGGAAACACCATATATTTT. Its translation: CAFRDSQKWGNTIYF.

The V gene is TRBV19, the J gene TRBJ1-5; no reliable D call. Germline CDR1 reads LNHDA; CDR2 reads SQIVND (reference sequence). CDR3 length: 14 residues. Trimming removed 9 bases from V and 2 bases from J, with 14 bases in between. CDR3 region: CASSEQRGNQPQHF. The DNA of the CDR3 is TGTGCCAGCTCGGAGCAGAGAGGCAATCAGCCCCAGCATTTT. Full variable domain (remainder filled in from reference TRBV19 and TRBJ1-5): DGGITQSPKYLFRKEGQNVTLSCEQNLNHDAMYWYRQDPGQGLRLIYYSQIVNDFQKGDIAEGYSVSREKKESFPLTVTSAQKNPTAFYLCASSEQRGNQPQHFGDGTRLSIL.

Of note for this clone: The sample carries other DNA sequences with the same CDR3. The V gene is TRBV27, the J gene TRBJ2-2; tentatively, D is TRBD1 (5 bases). This CDR3 has 14 amino acids. The germline CDR1 and CDR2 sequences are MNHEY and SMNVEV (reference sequence). The V end was cut by 5 bases, the J end by 1 base, with 8 bases between. The CDR3 loop is CASSRTGNTGELFF. CDR3 sequence (DNA): TGTGCCAGCAGTAGAACAGGGAACACCGGGGAGCTGTTTTTT.

This chain joins TRBV2 and TRBJ1-6; 7 bases fit TRBD1. The germline V gene has CDR1 SNHLY and CDR2 FYNNEI. CDR3 size: 17 residues. V gave up 6 bases and J gave up 0 bases; unmatched junction bases: 8. This CDR3 reads CASRLDRTGSYNSPLHF. CDR3 nucleotide sequence: TGTGCCAGCAGACTGGACAGGACGGGCTCCTATAATTCACCCCTCCACTTT.

V gene TRBV6-8 combines with J gene TRBJ2-1; 7 bases line up with TRBD2. Trimming took 5 bases from V and 12 from J; bases not matched to a gene: 4. In germline, CDR1 is MNHGY, CDR2 SAAAGT. CDR3 size: 11 residues. The CDR3 DNA sequence: TGTGCCAGCAGTCGAGCGGGAAGGCAGTTCTTC. As protein: CASSRAGRQFF.

This chain joins TRBV6-5 and TRBJ2-1; a possible D gene is TRBD1 (6 bases). Germline V gene lookup returns CDR1 MNHEY and CDR2 SVGAGI. The CDR3 runs 14 residues. V lost 9 bases to trimming and J lost 2 bases, with 14 bases between them. The CDR3 DNA follows: TGTGCCAGTAGCCGGGACATCACCTACAATGAGCAGTTCTTC. Its translation: CASSRDITYNEQFF.

The CDR3 is CAWSFSGTRYEQYF. The CDR3 coding sequence is TGTGCCTGGAGTTTCTCCGGGACTCGTTACGAGCAGTACTTC. The V gene is TRBV30, the J gene TRBJ2-7; tentative D call: TRBD2 (6 bases). V was clipped by 2 bases and J by 4 bases, with 15 bases between them. In germline, CDR1 is GTSNPN, CDR2 SVGIG (reference sequence). This CDR3 is built from 14 residues.

This chain uses TRBV7-8 with TRBJ2-5; the D gene is possibly TRBD2 (6 bases). This CDR3 comprises 13 residues. V dropped 5 bases and J dropped 9 bases, with 16 bases sitting between them. CDR1 is SGHVS and CDR2 is FQNEAQ in the germline V gene. The CDR3 DNA sequence: TGTGCCAGCAGCCCGGGCAGGGAGGTGCCCCAGTACTTC. Translating it yields CASSPGREVPQYF. Full variable domain (rest looked up from reference TRBV7-8 and TRBJ2-5): GAGVSQSPRYKVAKRGQDVALRCDPISGHVSLFWYQQALGQGPEFLTYFQNEAQLDKSGLPSDRFFAERPEGSVSTLKIQRTQQEDSAVYLCASSPGREVPQYFGPGTRLLVL.

This clone was recorded only once. The chain carries TRBV7-8 and TRBJ1-3; D possibly corresponds to TRBD1 (6 bases). This CDR3 is 16 amino acids long. The ends were cut back, 5 bases at V and 4 bases at J, with 18 bases in the middle. CDR1 is SGHVS, CDR2 FQNEAQ, per germline. CDR3 DNA: TGTGCCAGCAGCAGGGGCCGGGGGGCACCAGGAAACACCATATATTTT. Protein: CASSRGRGAPGNTIYF.

This clone was counted a single time. The rearrangement joins TRBV30 to TRBJ2-3; the match to TRBD2 covers 7 bases. Germline values: CDR1 GTSNPN, CDR2 SVGIG (reference sequence). The V gene end was trimmed by 0 bases and the J gene end by 2 bases; junction bases not matched to a gene: 11. The CDR3 consists of 17 residues. In DNA, the CDR3 is TGTGCCTGGAGTGTGGTCGGGTCCGGGGGGTACACAGATACGCAGTATTTT. Translated, it gives CAWSVVGSGGYTDTQYF.

The chain recombines TRBV6-5 with TRBJ2-5; D call uncertain. Between the trimmed V and J ends, which lost 6 bases and 3 bases, there was a span of 11 bases. Germline V gives CDR1 MNHEY, CDR2 SVGAGI. The CDR3 runs 13 residues. CDR3 sequence (DNA): TGTGCCAGCAGCCTAGAGTGGAAAGAGACCCAGTACTTC. It yields the protein CASSLEWKETQYF.

J is TRBJ2-7 and V is TRBV7-9; 10 bases align to TRBD2. Per the germline V gene, CDR1 is SEHNR and CDR2 is FQNEAQ (reference sequence). The CDR3 runs to 18 residues. V lost 5 bases to trimming and J lost 7 bases; unmatched junction nucleotides: 20. Here the CDR3 reads CASSPPLGSGRARVEQYF. Here the CDR3 DNA reads TGTGCCAGCAGCCCCCCCCTAGGGAGCGGGAGGGCCCGGGTAGAGCAGTACTTC. Full variable domain (missing parts from reference TRBV7-9 and TRBJ2-7): DTGVSQNPRHKITKRGQNVTFRCDPISEHNRLYWYRQTLGQGPEFLTYFQNEAQLEKSRLLSDRFSAERPKGSFSTLEIQRTEQGDSAMYLCASSPPLGSGRARVEQYFGPGTRLTVT.

CDR3 DNA sequence: TGCGCCAGCAGCCTCCCGATCAGGTATAGCAATCAGCCCCAGCATTTT. It translates to CASSLPIRYSNQPQHF. J is TRBJ1-5 and V is TRBV4-3; no reliable D call. Trimming removed 4 bases from V and 0 bases from J, with 13 bases in between. In germline, CDR1 is LGHNA, CDR2 YSLEER. The CDR3 covers 16 residues.

V usage is TRBV5-1 and J usage is TRBJ1-4, with a possible D match to TRBD1 (6 bases). The germline V gene encodes CDR1 SGHRS and CDR2 YFSETQ. This CDR3 is built from 15 residues. Trimming stripped 5 bases from V and 1 base from J, with 12 bases between. The CDR3 loop reads CASSRDRRTNEKLFF. CDR3 nucleotides: TGCGCCAGCAGTCGTGACAGGAGAACTAATGAAAAACTGTTTTTT.

This clone appeared a single time. J is TRBJ1-2 and V is TRBV15; 8 positions agree with TRBD1. Trimming removed 2 bases from V and 4 bases from J; junction bases left unmatched: 6. CDR1 and CDR2 (germline): LNHNV, YYDKDF (reference sequence). This CDR3 contains 15 residues. For the CDR3, the DNA is TGTGCCACCAGCAGATACCGACAGGGGACCTATGGCTACACCTTC. Translating it yields CATSRYRQGTYGYTF.

This sequence joins TRBV29-1 and TRBJ2-1; 7 bases map to TRBD2. Losses at the gene ends were 4 bases for V and 2 bases for J; bases not matched to a gene: 2. The CDR3 spans 13 residues. Germline V gene lookup returns CDR1 SQVTM and CDR2 ANQGSEA. The CDR3 nucleotides are TGCAGCGTTGGGCTAGCGGCCTACAATGAGCAGTTCTTC. Protein product: CSVGLAAYNEQFF.

This sequence joins TRBV6-2 or TRBV6-3 and TRBJ2-7, with 10 bases identical to TRBD2. The length of the CDR3 is 16 residues. V dropped 4 bases and J dropped 2; count of bases not matched to a gene: 8. The germline V gene encodes CDR1 MNHEY and CDR2 SVGEGT. Here the CDR3 reads CASSFPGLASAYEQYF. CDR3 nucleotide sequence: TGTGCCAGCAGTTTCCCGGGACTAGCGTCCGCCTACGAGCAGTACTTC.

V is TRBV10-3 and J is TRBJ2-7; D might be TRBD1 (7 bases). CDR1 ENHRY and CDR2 SYGVKD come from the germline V gene. The V and J ends lost 4 bases and 6 bases respectively, with 19 bases between them. This CDR3 is 15 amino acids long. The CDR3 DNA reads as TGTGCCATCAGTGGAGGGCTCGGAGGGGGCCTCGAGCAGTACTTC. Translated: CAISGGLGGGLEQYF.

This chain joins TRBV7-9 and TRBJ2-7, with 7 nucleotides matching TRBD1. CDR1 is SEHNR, CDR2 FQNEAQ, per germline (reference sequence). The CDR3 sequence is 14 residues long. V lost 5 bases, J lost 2 bases, and 6 bases stayed unmatched. For the CDR3, the DNA is TGTGCCAGCAGCCCTGGAGACAGGGCCTACGAGCAGTACTTC. Translating gives CASSPGDRAYEQYF. Together with reference TRBV7-9 and TRBJ2-7, the CDR3 gives the full variable domain: DTGVSQNPRHKITKRGQNVTFRCDPISEHNRLYWYRQTLGQGPEFLTYFQNEAQLEKSRLLSDRFSAERPKGSFSTLEIQRTEQGDSAMYLCASSPGDRAYEQYFGPGTRLTVT.

The rearrangement joins TRBV19 to TRBJ2-5, with D maybe TRBD2 (6 bases). Germline V gene data show CDR1 as LNHDA and CDR2 as SQIVND (reference sequence). The V and J ends lost 3 bases and 5 bases respectively, with 16 bases between them. The CDR3 spans 15 residues. CDR3 DNA sequence: TGTGCCAGTAGTATTTTTGGCGGGACGGGGGAGACCCAGTACTTC. Its translation is CASSIFGGTGETQYF.

This clone showed up just once. The chain recombines TRBV10-3 with TRBJ1-2, with D maybe TRBD1 (5 bases). Germline V gene sequence: CDR1 ENHRY, CDR2 SYGVKD. CDR3 length: 10 amino acids. V was trimmed by 10 bases and J by 8 bases, leaving 11 bases between them. In DNA form, the CDR3 reads TGTGCCACCTGGGGGGACGGCTACACCTTC. Amino acids: CATWGDGYTF.